These 32 T cell receptor beta chains share one sample of origin, sequenced in a study of neoadjuvant anti-PD-1 for oral cavity cancer. This table comes from immunoSEQ multiplex PCR, and its TCRdb copy is limited to in-frame clones, with some not included. The sample has approximately 68,000 clones, roughly nine tenths seen once; the top ten hold approximately 2.8%. Time point indicated: after neoadjuvant nivolumab, at surgical resection. Source: PBMCs, taken after nivolumab (anti-PD-1) treatment. These receptors came from a person between 40 and 85 years old with oral cavity squamous cell carcinoma.

The chain is built from TRBV4-1 and TRBJ1-6, with 7 bases that match TRBD1. Germline loops: CDR1 MGHRA, CDR2 YSYEKL. The CDR3 runs to 14 residues. V gave up 5 bases and J gave up 5 bases; unmatched junction bases: 3. CDR3 sequence (DNA): TGCGCCAGCAGCAGAGGGACAGATAATTCACCCCTCCACTTT. Its protein product is CASSRGTDNSPLHF.

The V call is TRBV28, the J call TRBJ1-1, with D hard to call. In germline, CDR1 is MDHEN, CDR2 SYDVKM. Trimming took off 3 bases at V and 1 base at J, with 9 bases between the two ends. This CDR3 is built from 14 residues. The CDR3 sequence: CASSFAPPNTEAFF. In nucleotides, the CDR3 is TGTGCCAGCAGTTTTGCCCCCCCGAACACTGAAGCTTTCTTT.

The V gene is TRBV4-1, the J gene TRBJ2-1, with D uncertain. The CDR3 runs to 16 residues. Germline V gives CDR1 MGHRA, CDR2 YSYEKL. V was cut by 4 bases and J by 0 bases, with 13 bases left in between. The chain's CDR3 is CASSPWWLSSYNEQFF. In DNA form, the CDR3 reads TGCGCCAGCAGCCCCTGGTGGCTAAGCTCCTACAATGAGCAGTTCTTC.

The chain recombines TRBV5-8 with TRBJ2-2; 9 nucleotides line up with TRBD1. With V trimmed by 3 bases and J by 1 base, 4 bases remained unmatched. Germline CDR1 and CDR2: SGHTS and YDEGEE. CDR3 size: 16 residues. CDR3 DNA sequence: TGTGCCAGCAGCTCCGGACAGGGGTGGAACACCGGGGAGCTGTTTTTT. Its protein product is CASSSGQGWNTGELFF.

V usage is TRBV15 and J usage is TRBJ1-2; weak D call: TRBD1 (6 bases). Trimming removed 0 bases at V and 6 bases at J, with 14 bases between. This CDR3 contains 15 residues. The germline V gene encodes CDR1 LNHNV and CDR2 YYDKDF (reference sequence). In nucleotides, the CDR3 is TGTGCCACCAGCAGAGAGGGGGCAGGGCTCGATGGCTACACCTTC. This sequence encodes CATSREGAGLDGYTF.

This clone is medium-sized in the sample. J is TRBJ2-1 and V is TRBV7-9, with 7 positions matching TRBD2. The germline CDR1 and CDR2 sequences are SEHNR and FQNEAQ (reference sequence). Germline trimming cut 5 bases from V and 7 bases from J; bases unmatched to any gene: 11. This CDR3 region has 15 residues. The CDR3 reads CASSPLRRGTNEQFF. In DNA form, the CDR3 reads TGTGCCAGCAGCCCCTTGAGGCGGGGGACGAATGAGCAGTTCTTC.

The chain uses TRBV6-1 and TRBJ1-2; TRBD1 agrees at 7 bases. Germline lookup yields CDR1 MNHNS and CDR2 SASEGT. The CDR3 has 12 residues. Trimming at V came to 10 bases and at J to 4 bases, leaving 6 bases not matched to a gene. The CDR3: CAISDRSYGYTF. The CDR3 DNA reads TGTGCCATTTCGGACAGGAGCTATGGCTACACCTTC.

The V gene is TRBV11-3, the J gene TRBJ2-1, with TRBD1 matching over 8 bases. Germline CDR1 is SGHNT and CDR2 is YENEEA. V shed 5 bases, J shed 10 bases, and the junction held 4 bases outside the gene matches. The CDR3 contains 12 residues. The CDR3 loop reads CASSRDRGEQFF. The CDR3, as DNA: TGTGCCAGCAGCAGAGACAGGGGAGAGCAGTTCTTC.

This clone is a singleton in its sample. The chain has TRBV6-5 and TRBJ1-3; D gene unclear. The CDR3 totals 14 residues. CDR1 and CDR2 (germline): MNHEY, SVGAGI. V was cut by 2 bases and J by 0 bases, with 5 bases left in between. In DNA, the CDR3 is TGTGCCAGCAGTTACAGGAGCTCTGGAAACACCATATATTTT. Amino acids: CASSYRSSGNTIYF.

The chain employs TRBV5-1 and TRBJ2-1, with TRBD2 matching 8 bases. This CDR3 has 14 amino acids. Trimming at V came to 6 bases and at J to 7 bases, leaving 9 bases not matched to a gene. Germline assignment: CDR1 SGHRS and CDR2 YFSETQ. The CDR3 DNA reads as TGCGCCAGCACTGTTTCAGCGGGGGTAAATGAGCAGTTCTTC. Translation gives CASTVSAGVNEQFF.

Written as DNA, the CDR3 is TGTGCCAGCAGTGGCCTACAGGGCCTGAATGGCTACACCTTC. The encoded protein is CASSGLQGLNGYTF. V gene TRBV2 combines with J gene TRBJ1-2, with D possibly being TRBD1 (6 bases). The CDR3 covers 14 residues. The V gene lost 4 bases and the J gene lost 6 bases, with 15 bases spanning the gap. Per germline, CDR1 SNHLY and CDR2 FYNNEI.

The table lists this clone with a few counts. The chain is built from TRBV5-8 and TRBJ2-5, with D possibly being TRBD2 (6 bases). CDR1 is SGHTS and CDR2 is YDEGEE in the germline V gene. This CDR3 contains 14 residues. Trimming shortened V by 5 bases and J by 9 bases, and 20 bases separated the two germline ends. CDR3 bases: TGTGCCAGCAGTGTGACTAGGGGCCAGGCGGCCCAGTACTTC. Translation: CASSVTRGQAAQYF.

The chain couples TRBV7-3 to TRBJ2-1; tentative D call: TRBD2 (5 bases). Germline loops: CDR1 SGHTA, CDR2 FQGTGA. V lost 2 bases to trimming and J lost 5 bases, with 7 bases between them. CDR3 length equals 13 residues. The CDR3 DNA follows: TGTGCCAGCAGCTTAGCCGGGGACAATGAGCAGTTCTTC. Translating gives CASSLAGDNEQFF.

V is TRBV5-6 and J is TRBJ1-2; D call uncertain. Trimming removed 2 bases from V and 5 bases from J, with 7 bases in between. Germline loops: CDR1 SGHDT, CDR2 YYEEEE. The CDR3 length is 12 residues. For the CDR3, the DNA is TGTGCCAGCAGCTTTTACGGGTATGGCTACACCTTC. Protein: CASSFYGYGYTF.

The chain joins TRBV15 to TRBJ2-2; D may match TRBD1 or TRBD2 (5 bases each). CDR3 length equals 15 residues. Germline lookup yields CDR1 LNHNV and CDR2 YYDKDF (reference sequence). The V gene lost 5 bases and the J gene lost 5 bases, with 15 bases spanning the gap. CDR3 sequence: CATSPGAGTTGELFF. The CDR3 DNA sequence: TGTGCCACCAGCCCCGGGGCAGGGACGACCGGGGAGCTGTTTTTT.

CDR3 sequence reads: CAINLAGTGNGYTF. The DNA of the CDR3 is TGTGCCATCAACCTGGCCGGGACAGGGAATGGCTACACCTTC. This chain uses TRBV10-3 with TRBJ1-2, with 9 bases that match TRBD1. Per the germline V gene, CDR1 is ENHRY and CDR2 is SYGVKD. The junction had 9 bases not matched to a gene; V was cut back by 7 bases and J by 6 bases. The CDR3 length is 14 residues.

The J gene is TRBJ2-6, the V gene TRBV2, with 9 bases aligning to TRBD1. CDR1 is SNHLY, CDR2 FYNNEI, per germline. This CDR3 is 15 amino acids long. With 6 bases clipped from V and 4 bases from J, the junction kept 4 bases outside the gene matches. The CDR3 DNA reads TGTGCCAGCAGCGGACAGGGGTCGGGGGCCAACGTCCTGACTTTC. Protein product: CASSGQGSGANVLTF.

The chain links TRBV2 to TRBJ1-2, with D unclear. The germline gives CDR1 SNHLY, CDR2 FYNNEI. The CDR3 contains 13 residues. The V end was cut by 6 bases, the J end by 4 bases, with 12 bases between. CDR3 protein: CASSTGERYGYTF. CDR3 in DNA: TGTGCCAGCAGCACCGGGGAGCGCTATGGCTACACCTTC.

V gene TRBV30 combines with J gene TRBJ1-1; no definite D call. Germline CDR1 GTSNPN, CDR2 SVGIG (reference sequence). Trimming shortened V by 4 bases and J by 6 bases, and 24 bases separated the two germline ends. This CDR3 contains 16 residues. The CDR3 sequence: CAWIGPAQLGIPEAFF. CDR3 bases: TGTGCCTGGATAGGGCCCGCGCAATTGGGGATCCCTGAAGCTTTCTTT.

This chain links TRBV7-8 with TRBJ1-1, with no clear D. Germline CDR1 and CDR2: SGHVS and FQNEAQ. CDR3 size: 14 residues. The V and J ends lost 0 bases and 6 bases respectively, with 11 bases between them. CDR3 residues: CASSLAAGSAEAFF. As DNA, the CDR3 is TGTGCCAGCAGCTTAGCCGCTGGATCCGCTGAAGCTTTCTTT.

The chain uses TRBV5-1 and TRBJ2-5, with D possibly TRBD2 on 6 matching bases. This CDR3 comprises 15 residues. Trimming shortened V by 4 bases and J by 0 bases, and 13 bases separated the two germline ends. Per the germline V gene, CDR1 is SGHRS and CDR2 is YFSETQ. This CDR3 reads CASSSTSIHQETQYF. The DNA for the CDR3 is TGCGCCAGCAGCAGTACTAGCATTCACCAAGAGACCCAGTACTTC.

For this clone: In the same sample, other DNA sequences code for this CDR3. The chain recombines TRBV28 with TRBJ1-5, with D uncertain. The germline CDR1 and CDR2 sequences are MDHEN and SYDVKM. V was cut by 4 bases and J by 4 bases, with 5 bases left in between. There are 12 residues in the CDR3. The CDR3 nucleotides are TGTGCCAGCAGTTCAGTGAATCAGCCCCAGCATTTT. This translates into CASSSVNQPQHF.

This rearrangement joins TRBV15 to TRBJ1-3; no reliable D call. Germline values: CDR1 LNHNV, CDR2 YYDKDF (reference sequence). The CDR3 has 15 amino acids. The germline V and J ends were trimmed by 2 bases and 3 bases, with 11 bases remaining between them. In DNA, the CDR3 is TGTGCCACCAGCAGATCGGGGAATTTTGGAAACACCATATATTTT. Translated, it gives CATSRSGNFGNTIYF.

This clone occurred once. The CDR3 coding sequence is TGTGCCAGCAGCCCCGAGCAGGGGCATGAGCAGTTCTTC. This encodes CASSPEQGHEQFF. The gene calls are TRBV7-3 and TRBJ2-1, with D perhaps matching TRBD1 (6 bases). The CDR3 has 13 amino acids. V lost 5 bases, J lost 8 bases, and 13 bases lay in between. Germline values: CDR1 SGHTA, CDR2 FQGTGA. Filled out from reference TRBV7-3 and TRBJ2-1, the complete variable domain reads GAGVSQTPSNKVTEKGKYVELRCDPISGHTALYWYRQSLGQGPEFLIYFQGTGAADDSGLPNDRFFAVRPEGSVSTLKIQRTERGDSAVYLCASSPEQGHEQFFGPGTRLTVL.

V is TRBV6-4 and J is TRBJ1-1; unclear D gene. The CDR3 runs to 13 residues. Trimming cost V 2 bases and J 1 base, with 5 bases left between them. Germline V gene data show CDR1 as MRHNA and CDR2 as SNTAGT. The CDR3 coding sequence is TGTGCCAGCAGTGACCAGCCGAACACTGAAGCTTTCTTT. As protein: CASSDQPNTEAFF.

V and J are TRBV6-1 and TRBJ2-7; no definite D call. The CDR3 spans 11 residues. Germline CDR1 is MNHNS and CDR2 is SASEGT. V lost 7 bases and J 2 bases, leaving 6 bases between the germline ends. The CDR3 spells CASTPAYEQYF. Here the CDR3 DNA reads TGTGCCAGCACCCCAGCCTACGAGCAGTACTTC.

The rearrangement joins TRBV5-7 to TRBJ1-1; 7 nucleotides agree with TRBD1. TRBV5-7 qualifies as an ORF whose function is uncertain. The CDR3 sequence is 15 residues long. With 4 bases clipped from V and 4 bases from J, the junction kept 10 bases outside the gene matches. The CDR3 DNA reads TGTGCCAGCAGCCATCCAGGGGGGGGTGGCACTGAAGCTTTCTTT. This encodes CASSHPGGGGTEAFF.

This clone was seen only a few times. The chain employs TRBV19 and TRBJ1-6; weak D call: TRBD1 (5 bases). Germline V gene sequence: CDR1 LNHDA, CDR2 SQIVND (reference sequence). The CDR3 has 15 residues. V was trimmed by 4 bases and J by 9 bases, leaving 16 bases between them. The CDR3 reads CASSTPGRGPSPLHF. Written as DNA, the CDR3 is TGTGCCAGTAGTACCCCGGGACGGGGACCTTCACCCCTCCACTTT. The variable domain in full, completed from reference TRBV19 and TRBJ1-6, reads DGGITQSPKYLFRKEGQNVTLSCEQNLNHDAMYWYRQDPGQGLRLIYYSQIVNDFQKGDIAEGYSVSREKKESFPLTVTSAQKNPTAFYLCASSTPGRGPSPLHFGNGTRLTVT.

V gene TRBV7-9 combines with J gene TRBJ1-3; perhaps TRBD1 as D (5 bases). The CDR3 contains 14 residues. Trimming left V 5 bases short and J 1 base short, with 9 bases between. Germline assignment: CDR1 SEHNR and CDR2 FQNEAQ (reference sequence). This chain's CDR3 is CASSLDSSGNTIYF. DNA for the CDR3: TGTGCCAGCAGCCTAGACAGTTCTGGAAACACCATATATTTT. Based on the CDR3 plus reference TRBV7-9 and TRBJ1-3, the full variable domain is DTGVSQNPRHKITKRGQNVTFRCDPISEHNRLYWYRQTLGQGPEFLTYFQNEAQLEKSRLLSDRFSAERPKGSFSTLEIQRTEQGDSAMYLCASSLDSSGNTIYFGEGSWLTVV.

This sequence joins TRBV7-9 and TRBJ1-2; D gene ambiguous. This CDR3 is 13 amino acids long. The V end was cut by 2 bases, the J end by 4 bases, with 8 bases between. In germline, CDR1 is SEHNR, CDR2 FQNEAQ (reference sequence). The CDR3 loop is CASSLPPSYGYTF. CDR3 DNA sequence: TGTGCCAGCAGCTTACCACCGAGCTATGGCTACACCTTC.

The rearrangement links TRBV30 to TRBJ1-4; D might be TRBD1 (6 bases). Between the trimmed V and J ends, which lost 0 bases and 7 bases, there was a span of 21 bases. Germline V gives CDR1 GTSNPN, CDR2 SVGIG (reference sequence). CDR3 length equals 17 residues. The CDR3 sequence: CAWSVLGWTEGGEKLFF. CDR3 bases: TGTGCCTGGAGTGTACTGGGGTGGACAGAGGGGGGTGAAAAACTGTTTTTT.

The rearrangement uses TRBV6-5 and TRBJ2-7, with 10 bases aligning to TRBD2. Germline V CDR1 and CDR2: MNHEY, SVGAGI. V was clipped by 6 bases and J by 2 bases; unmatched bases: 7. The CDR3 runs to 15 residues. The CDR3 sequence: CASSPRSGRAYEQYF. The DNA for the CDR3 is TGTGCCAGCAGCCCCCGGAGCGGGAGGGCCTACGAGCAGTACTTC.